One sample yielded the 16 T cell receptor beta chains listed below, sequenced in a study of cytomegalovirus exposure and HLA in healthy donors. Use of 60 Vbeta and 13 Jbeta primers characterized the PCR. Produced via immunoSEQ multiplex PCR; TCRdb's table is partial and in-frame only. Here the sample spans around 58,000 clones, 77% being singletons. The source material was PBMCs. Every receptor here comes from a male donor in good health and CMV-seropositive.

The CDR3: CASSPGSSPLHF. CDR3 nucleotides: TGTGCCAGCAGCCCAGGGTCTTCACCCCTCCACTTT. The chain recombines TRBV9 with TRBJ1-6; perhaps TRBD1 as D (5 bases). Per germline, CDR1 SGDLS and CDR2 YYNGEE. Trimming pared 4 bases from V and 9 bases from J, leaving 8 bases between. The CDR3 consists of 12 residues.

J is TRBJ2-5 and V is TRBV30; perhaps TRBD1 as D (6 bases). Germline CDR1 is GTSNPN and CDR2 is SVGIG (reference sequence). With 8 bases removed from V and 7 bases from J, the gap between germline ends came to 14 bases. The CDR3 runs to 11 residues. Here the CDR3 DNA reads TGTGCCGGACACAGGGATGCGACCCAGTACTTC. Its protein product is CAGHRDATQYF. Full variable domain (remainder filled in from reference TRBV30 and TRBJ2-5): SQTIHQWPATLVQPVGSPLSLECTVEGTSNPNLYWYRQAAGRGLQLLFYSVGIGQISSEVPQNLSASRPQDRQFILSSKKLLLSDSGFYLCAGHRDATQYFGPGTRLLVL.

This rearrangement joins TRBV9 to TRBJ2-3; no firm D call. The CDR3 loop spans 17 amino acids. Trimming stripped 4 bases from V and 3 bases from J, with 21 bases between. Per germline, CDR1 SGDLS and CDR2 YYNGEE. Written as DNA, the CDR3 is TGTGCCAGCAGCAATGCCCCGAAGCACGGTCGGACAGATACGCAGTATTTT. It is translated as CASSNAPKHGRTDTQYF.

This sequence joins TRBV5-1 and TRBJ1-2, with D tentatively TRBD1 (6 bases). Germline V lookup: CDR1 SGHRS, CDR2 YFSETQ. The CDR3 runs 17 residues. With 4 bases removed from V and 2 bases from J, the gap between germline ends came to 21 bases. The CDR3 bases are TGCGCCAGCAGCCCAGGGACAAGCACTCAAGAAAACTATGGCTACACCTTC. Translated: CASSPGTSTQENYGYTF.

This rearrangement joins TRBV2 to TRBJ2-7; D is perhaps TRBD1 (6 bases). CDR3 length equals 13 residues. Germline V lookup: CDR1 SNHLY, CDR2 FYNNEI. Trimming shortened V by 6 bases and J by 4 bases, and 13 bases separated the two germline ends. For the CDR3, the DNA is TGTGCCAGCAGCCTGGACAGCGGATACGAGCAGTACTTC. Translation gives CASSLDSGYEQYF.

By share of the sample, this clone is medium-sized. The chain uses TRBV5-6 and TRBJ2-3, with 7 bases fitting TRBD1. V trimming: 2 bases; J trimming: 4 bases; junction bases outside the gene matches: 4. Germline CDR1 and CDR2: SGHDT and YYEEEE. This CDR3 region has 14 residues. Written as DNA, the CDR3 is TGTGCCAGCAGCTTAATCACAGGGGCAGATACGCAGTATTTT. This gives the protein CASSLITGADTQYF.

This chain links TRBV5-1 with TRBJ1-1, with TRBD1 matching over 8 bases. V gave up 4 bases and J gave up 5 bases; unmatched junction bases: 10. The germline V gene encodes CDR1 SGHRS and CDR2 YFSETQ. The CDR3 spans 15 residues. CDR3 DNA sequence: TGCGCCAGCAGCCCGGGATACGGACAGGGAACTGAAGCTTTCTTT. Translation gives CASSPGYGQGTEAFF.

On this clone: One end of the junction varies from germline; a read error may be responsible. The chain combines TRBV5-4 with TRBJ1-4; D uncertain. The CDR3 contains 16 residues. Germline V lookup: CDR1 SGHNT, CDR2 YYREEE (reference sequence). This CDR3 reads CASSLMEERTSEKLFF. CDR3 nucleotide sequence: TGTGCCAGCAGCTTGATGGAGGAAAGGACTAGTGAAAAACTGTTTTTT.

The chain uses TRBV30 and TRBJ1-2; a possible D gene is TRBD1 (6 bases). Germline assignment: CDR1 GTSNPN and CDR2 SVGIG (reference sequence). V lost 1 base and J 7 bases, leaving 16 bases between the germline ends. The CDR3 contains 14 residues. The DNA for the CDR3 is TGTGCCTGGAGTGGTCGCAGGGGATATTTTGGCTACACCTTC. It translates to CAWSGRRGYFGYTF.

This chain links TRBV7-2 with TRBJ1-2, with 8 bases lining up with TRBD1. With 5 bases clipped from V and 5 bases from J, the junction kept 13 bases outside the gene matches. The germline V gene encodes CDR1 SGHTA and CDR2 FQGNSA. This CDR3 has 16 amino acids. CDR3 in DNA: TGTGCCAGCAGCCGTCGGACAGGGTCTAACTATTATGGCTACACCTTC. Amino acid sequence: CASSRRTGSNYYGYTF.

The chain employs TRBV4-2 and TRBJ1-2; 9 positions match TRBD1. From germline, CDR1 is LGHNA and CDR2 YNFKEQ. Trimming removed 4 bases from V and 7 bases from J; junction bases left unmatched: 13. The CDR3 sequence is 16 residues long. In DNA, the CDR3 is TGTGCCAGCAGCCTAACACCGGGACAGGGTATCGGTGGCTACACCTTC. Translated, it gives CASSLTPGQGIGGYTF.

The CDR3 coding sequence is TGTGCCAGCCCGGGGGGGGCGAAGACCCAGTACTTC. This gives the protein CASPGGAKTQYF. The chain links TRBV6-1 to TRBJ2-5; the match to TRBD2 covers 8 bases. Germline trimming cut 8 bases from V and 6 bases from J; bases unmatched to any gene: 5. CDR1 and CDR2 from the germline V gene are MNHNS and SASEGT. The CDR3 contains 12 residues.

CDR3 residues: CASRSNSGTGAEAFF. CDR3 in DNA: TGTGCCAGCAGGTCAAATTCCGGGACAGGGGCTGAAGCTTTCTTT. The rearrangement uses TRBV7-9 and TRBJ1-1; 10 nucleotides align to TRBD1. The V gene's germline CDR1 is SEHNR and CDR2 FQNEAQ (reference sequence). V was pared by 6 bases and J by 6 bases, with 10 bases of the junction left unmatched. There are 15 residues in the CDR3.

V is TRBV7-2 and J is TRBJ1-2; perhaps TRBD1 as D (5 bases). CDR1 and CDR2 (germline): SGHTA, FQGNSA. V gave up 2 bases and J gave up 4 bases, with 11 bases separating them. CDR3 size: 14 residues. As DNA, the CDR3 is TGTGCCAGCAGCTTAACAGAAAGGGGCTATGGCTACACCTTC. As protein: CASSLTERGYGYTF.

The chain employs TRBV4-2 and TRBJ1-5, with 8 nucleotides matching TRBD1. V trimming: 4 bases; J trimming: 7 bases; junction bases outside the gene matches: 12. The CDR3 is 16 residues long. Germline V gives CDR1 LGHNA, CDR2 YNFKEQ. The CDR3 coding sequence is TGTGCCAGCAGCCCCCAGGACAGGGACAAGCGCCAGCCCCAGCATTTT. Amino acids: CASSPQDRDKRQPQHF.

V is TRBV14 and J is TRBJ2-3, with 9 bases lining up with TRBD2. This CDR3 comprises 17 residues. The germline V gene encodes CDR1 SGHDN and CDR2 FVKESK. V lost 8 bases to trimming and J lost 0 bases; unmatched junction nucleotides: 12. The CDR3 DNA is TGTGCCAGCCCGGGGAGCGGGGGGTCGACTAGCACAGATACGCAGTATTTT. It specifies CASPGSGGSTSTDTQYF. Full variable domain (outside the CDR3, taken from reference TRBV14 and TRBJ2-3): EAGVTQFPSHSVIEKGQTVTLRCDPISGHDNLYWYRRVMGKEIKFLLHFVKESKQDESGMPNNRFLAERTGGTYSTLKVQPAELEDSGVYFCASPGSGGSTSTDTQYFGPGTRLTVL.